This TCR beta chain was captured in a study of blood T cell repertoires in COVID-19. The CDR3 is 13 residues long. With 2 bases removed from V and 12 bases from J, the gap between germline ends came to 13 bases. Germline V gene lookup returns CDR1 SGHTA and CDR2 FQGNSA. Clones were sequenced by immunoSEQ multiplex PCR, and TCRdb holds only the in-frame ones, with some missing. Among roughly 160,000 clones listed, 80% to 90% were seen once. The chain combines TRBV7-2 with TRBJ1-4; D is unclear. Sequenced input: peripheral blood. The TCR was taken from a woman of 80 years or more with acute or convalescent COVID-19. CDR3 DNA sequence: TGTGCCAGCAGCTTATTACGGGAGGGTGAACTGTTTTTT. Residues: CASSLLREGELFF. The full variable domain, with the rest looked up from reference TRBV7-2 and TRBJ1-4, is GAGVSQSPSNKVTEKGKDVELRCDPISGHTALYWYRQSLGQGLEFLIYFQGNSAPDKSGLPSDRFSAERTGGSVSTLTIQRTQQEDSAVYLCASSLLREGELFFGSGTQLSVL.